The 8 T cell receptor beta chains given below trace back to one sample, sequenced in a study of Ad26.COV2.S vaccination and SARS-CoV-2 variants. Sequencing was performed with immunoSEQ multiplex PCR; in TCRdb, only in-frame clones are kept and a portion is missing. The table shows approximately 360,000 clones, with approximately 83% occurring only once. This sample's treatment: some 20 received Ad26.COV2.S at low or high dose, single or two shots; about 5 received placebo; per-sample allocation not given. Sampling occurred on day 63 after the first vaccine or placebo injection. The sample here was peripheral blood, taken in a trial of Ad26.COV2.S vaccine versus placebo. The receptor set was obtained from a person between 18 and 65 years old who received the Ad26.COV2.S COVID-19 vaccine or a placebo.

V and J are TRBV2 and TRBJ1-1; no definite D call. Looked up from germline, CDR1 is SNHLY and CDR2 is FYNNEI. This CDR3 has 14 amino acids. V gave up 7 bases and J gave up 1 base, with 13 bases separating them. CDR3 in DNA: TGTGCCAGCACTCTGGACGGTCAGAACACTGAAGCTTTCTTT. Amino acids: CASTLDGQNTEAFF.

In its sample, this clone was seen many times. The chain uses TRBV9 and TRBJ1-2; D call uncertain. The CDR3 has 14 residues. CDR1 SGDLS and CDR2 YYNGEE come from the germline V gene. The V end was cut by 3 bases, the J end by 7 bases, with 16 bases between. The CDR3 DNA is TGTGCCAGCAGCGGGGAGAGGATCGGCGGTGGCTACACCTTC. Translating it yields CASSGERIGGGYTF. Looking up the rest from reference TRBV9 and TRBJ1-2 gives the full variable domain: DSGVTQTPKHLITATGQRVTLRCSPRSGDLSVYWYQQSLDQGLQFLIQYYNGEERAKGNILERFSAQQFPDLHSELNLSSLELGDSALYFCASSGERIGGGYTFGSGTRLTVV.

The gene calls are TRBV7-2 and TRBJ1-2, with 8 nucleotides matching TRBD1. Germline loops: CDR1 SGHTA, CDR2 FQGNSA. J was trimmed by 2 bases and V by 5 bases; bases with no gene match: 4. The CDR3 is 14 amino acids. The DNA for the CDR3 is TGTGCCAGCAGCCCTCAGGGGGCGAACTATGGCTACACCTTC. Translated, it gives CASSPQGANYGYTF.

The count of this clone is one. One end of the junction does not line up with germline, which may come from a read error. V gene TRBV7-3 combines with J gene TRBJ1-1; no clear D. Germline loops: CDR1 SGHTA, CDR2 FQGTGA. CDR3 length: 13 residues. In DNA form, the CDR3 reads TGTGCCAGCAGCCTAACAAGTGTCACTGAAGCTTTCTTT. This sequence encodes CASSLTSVTEAFF.

J is TRBJ1-2 and V is TRBV7-9; D gene ambiguous. Germline-derived CDR1 and CDR2 are SEHNR and FQNEAQ (reference sequence). The CDR3 loop spans 16 amino acids. V lost 5 bases and J 0 bases, leaving 16 bases between the germline ends. For the CDR3, the DNA is TGTGCCAGCAGCCCATGGATGGGGAAGACTAACTATGGCTACACCTTC. It is translated as CASSPWMGKTNYGYTF. The whole variable domain, remainder taken from reference TRBV7-9 and TRBJ1-2, is DTGVSQNPRHKITKRGQNVTFRCDPISEHNRLYWYRQTLGQGPEFLTYFQNEAQLEKSRLLSDRFSAERPKGSFSTLEIQRTEQGDSAMYLCASSPWMGKTNYGYTFGSGTRLTVV.

The chain uses TRBV6-5 and TRBJ1-2; 8 nucleotides line up with TRBD1. Germline V CDR1 and CDR2: MNHEY, SVGAGI. Unmatched junction bases numbered 3, after V lost 1 base and J lost 5 bases. CDR3 length equals 14 residues. CDR3 residues: CASSYLQGVYGYTF. Written as DNA, the CDR3 is TGTGCCAGCAGTTACTTACAGGGGGTATATGGCTACACCTTC.

The CDR3 protein is CASRISSGLYNEQFF. The CDR3 region has the DNA TGTGCCAGCAGAATCAGTAGCGGTTTGTACAATGAGCAGTTCTTC. The chain recombines TRBV27 with TRBJ2-1; D is possibly TRBD2 (6 bases). V dropped 6 bases and J dropped 4 bases, with 16 bases sitting between them. There are 15 residues in the CDR3. The germline V gene has CDR1 MNHEY and CDR2 SMNVEV (reference sequence).

V is TRBV6-5 and J is TRBJ2-1; TRBD2 matches 13 bases. V lost 3 bases, J lost 12 bases, and 11 bases stayed unmatched. The CDR3 has 16 amino acids. Germline CDR1 is MNHEY and CDR2 is SVGAGI. DNA for the CDR3: TGTGCCAGCAGTTATACCGGGACTAGCGGGACAGGGAGGCAGTTCTTC. Translated: CASSYTGTSGTGRQFF.